The 23 T cell receptor beta chains below were found in one sample sequenced in a study of blood T cell repertoires in COVID-19. Here immunoSEQ multiplex PCR was the method, and the copy in TCRdb shows in-frame clones only, minus some. The profile shows approximately 230,000 clones, around nine tenths of them singletons. Sequencing was performed on PBMCs or T cells enriched from blood (not recorded which). All receptors come from a woman in her twenties or thirties who had recovered from COVID-19.

The chain carries TRBV28 and TRBJ2-7; 7 nucleotides align to TRBD1. The CDR3 has 17 amino acids. CDR1 is MDHEN, CDR2 SYDVKM, per germline. The V and J ends lost 3 bases and 4 bases, in that order; junction bases with no gene match: 15. In nucleotides, the CDR3 is TGTGCCAGCAGTTTCCCCGTCCTGAAGGGGGCTAAATACGAGCAGTACTTC. It translates to CASSFPVLKGAKYEQYF.

V usage is TRBV12-3 or TRBV12-4 and J usage is TRBJ1-1; D unresolved. This CDR3 has 13 amino acids. The V end was cut by 6 bases, the J end by 8 bases, with 16 bases between. Here the CDR3 reads CASSLSPILEAFF. DNA for the CDR3: TGTGCCAGCAGCCTGAGTCCAATCCTGGAAGCTTTCTTT.

CDR3 nucleotides: TGCGCCAGCAGCCCTCAGACAGGGGAAAATTCACCCCTCCACTTT. Protein product: CASSPQTGENSPLHF. The chain joins TRBV4-3 to TRBJ1-6; 8 bases are a match to TRBD1. CDR3 length: 15 amino acids. Germline V gene sequence: CDR1 LGHNA, CDR2 YSLEER. V shed 4 bases and J 7 bases; nucleotides not matched to a gene: 6.

This chain uses TRBV11-2 with TRBJ2-7, with 10 bases lining up with TRBD2. The CDR3 covers 18 residues. V trimming: 0 bases; J trimming: 2 bases; junction bases outside the gene matches: 10. The germline gives CDR1 SGHAT, CDR2 FQNNGV. The chain's CDR3 is CASSLDPGLAEATYEQYF. CDR3 coding DNA: TGTGCCAGCAGCTTAGATCCTGGACTAGCGGAAGCCACCTACGAGCAGTACTTC.

This clone showed up just once. The rearrangement uses TRBV5-1 and TRBJ2-1; TRBD1 matches 9 bases. After removal of 0 bases from V and 6 bases from J, the junction contained 1 base not matched to a gene. This CDR3 contains 14 residues. Germline loops: CDR1 SGHRS, CDR2 YFSETQ. The CDR3 region is CASSLGQGGNEQFF. DNA for the CDR3: TGCGCCAGCAGCTTGGGACAGGGGGGCAATGAGCAGTTCTTC.

This clone has a single count. This chain connects TRBV6-2 or TRBV6-3 to TRBJ1-6, with D unresolved. The length of the CDR3 is 16 residues. In germline, CDR1 is MNHEY, CDR2 SVGEGT. With 2 bases removed from V and 8 bases from J, the gap between germline ends came to 16 bases. The CDR3 sequence: CASSYNPPPGDSPLHF. The CDR3 coding sequence is TGTGCCAGCAGTTACAATCCCCCTCCGGGTGATTCACCCCTCCACTTT.

This rearrangement joins TRBV11-2 to TRBJ2-1, with D perhaps TRBD1 (5 bases). The CDR3 loop spans 17 amino acids. Germline V gene sequence: CDR1 SGHAT, CDR2 FQNNGV. Trimming took off 3 bases at V and 0 bases at J, with 15 bases between the two ends. The CDR3 region is CASSLARQGTSYNEQFF. CDR3 in DNA: TGTGCCAGCAGCTTGGCCCGGCAGGGTACCTCCTACAATGAGCAGTTCTTC.

This clone was seen just once. The chain joins TRBV4-2 to TRBJ2-7; 7 bases line up with TRBD2. This CDR3 is built from 16 residues. Unmatched junction bases numbered 5, after V lost 0 bases and J lost 0 bases. The V gene's germline CDR1 is LGHNA and CDR2 YNFKEQ. DNA for the CDR3: TGTGCCAGCAGCCAAGAAGAACGGGAGGTCTCCTACGAGCAGTACTTC. It yields the protein CASSQEEREVSYEQYF.

This chain joins TRBV28 and TRBJ1-2; 7 bases match TRBD1. The V and J ends lost 6 bases and 5 bases, in that order; junction bases with no gene match: 6. CDR1 is MDHEN, CDR2 SYDVKM, per germline. This CDR3 is built from 13 residues. CDR3 region: CASRTGQTYGYTF. The CDR3 DNA reads TGTGCCAGCAGGACGGGACAGACATATGGCTACACCTTC.

This rearrangement joins TRBV7-2 to TRBJ2-5; D is perhaps TRBD2 (5 bases). Germline-derived CDR1 and CDR2 are SGHTA and FQGNSA. The CDR3 is 14 amino acids. Trimming removed 4 bases from V and 1 base from J, with 10 bases in between. The CDR3 sequence is CASSSLGVQETQYF. For the CDR3, the DNA is TGTGCCAGCAGCTCTTTGGGAGTCCAAGAGACCCAGTACTTC.

This clone was picked up one time. The chain uses TRBV19 and TRBJ2-5, with a possible D match to TRBD1 (5 bases). Germline lookup yields CDR1 LNHDA and CDR2 SQIVND (reference sequence). This CDR3 is built from 15 residues. The V and J ends lost 7 bases and 3 bases respectively, with 18 bases between them. CDR3 nucleotides: TGTGCCAGTAATAGGAGAAGGGGAATGGAAGAGACCCAGTACTTC. Protein: CASNRRRGMEETQYF.

The J gene is TRBJ1-6, the V gene TRBV7-2; no clear D. Trimming cost V 5 bases and J 4 bases, with 12 bases left between them. Germline values: CDR1 SGHTA, CDR2 FQGNSA. This CDR3 is 15 amino acids long. The CDR3, as DNA: TGTGCCAGCAGCCCGCGGGCCGCTTATAATTCACCCCTCCACTTT. Encoded protein: CASSPRAAYNSPLHF.

The chain combines TRBV6-2 or TRBV6-3 with TRBJ1-5; D is ambiguous. The germline CDR1 and CDR2 sequences are MNHEY and SVGEGT. The CDR3 is made up of 14 amino acids. Trimming cost V 0 bases and J 3 bases, with 6 bases left between them. The CDR3 sequence is CASSYSGYNQPQHF. The DNA for the CDR3 is TGTGCCAGCAGTTACTCCGGGTACAATCAGCCCCAGCATTTT.

The gene calls are TRBV24-1 and TRBJ1-5; D gene unclear. Germline CDR1 and CDR2: KGHDR and SFDVKD. The CDR3 sequence is 13 residues long. V lost 6 bases and J lost 7, with 12 bases in between. CDR3 loop: CATSREGGQPQHF. Written as DNA, the CDR3 is TGTGCCACCAGTAGGGAGGGAGGACAGCCCCAGCATTTT.

The chain couples TRBV25-1 to TRBJ1-2; D possibly corresponds to TRBD1 (5 bases). This CDR3 has 17 amino acids. In germline, CDR1 is MGHDK, CDR2 SYGVNS. V was cut by 3 bases and J by 2 bases, with 19 bases left in between. CDR3 nucleotide sequence: TGTGCCAGCAGTGACTGGGGACTGCCGGGCCCCAACTATGGCTACACCTTC. Protein sequence: CASSDWGLPGPNYGYTF.

The rearrangement joins TRBV4-3 to TRBJ2-1; 10 bases align to TRBD2. The CDR3 has 18 amino acids. Per the germline V gene, CDR1 is LGHNA and CDR2 is YSLEER. V was clipped by 0 bases and J by 2 bases; unmatched bases: 7. CDR3 protein: CASSQEGSGRGPYNEQFF. CDR3 DNA: TGCGCCAGCAGCCAAGAGGGGAGCGGGAGGGGGCCCTACAATGAGCAGTTCTTC.

The chain is built from TRBV28 and TRBJ2-6; maybe TRBD1 (6 bases). The CDR3 totals 16 residues. Trimming removed 7 bases at V and 3 bases at J, with 16 bases between. Germline lookup yields CDR1 MDHEN and CDR2 SYDVKM. The CDR3 nucleotides read TGTGCCAGCACCTTACAGGGTGGCCTTGGGGCCAACGTCCTGACTTTC. It is translated as CASTLQGGLGANVLTF.

This chain joins TRBV28 and TRBJ1-1; TRBD1 is a possible D gene (5 bases). CDR1 MDHEN and CDR2 SYDVKM come from the germline V gene. The CDR3 contains 17 residues. With 9 bases removed from V and 3 bases from J, the gap between germline ends came to 26 bases. The CDR3 spells CASLITPGRREYTEAFF. The CDR3 DNA reads as TGTGCCAGTCTAATTACTCCAGGGCGCCGCGAGTACACTGAAGCTTTCTTT. The full variable domain, in which reference TRBV28 and TRBJ1-1 provide the parts outside the CDR3, is DVKVTQSSRYLVKRTGEKVFLECVQDMDHENMFWYRQDPGLGLRLIYFSYDVKMKEKGDIPEGYSVSREKKERFSLILESASTNQTSMYLCASLITPGRREYTEAFFGQGTRLTVV.

The chain is built from TRBV28 and TRBJ1-2; 9 bases line up with TRBD1. The CDR3 runs 15 residues. Germline-derived CDR1 and CDR2 are MDHEN and SYDVKM. V trimming: 6 bases; J trimming: 5 bases; junction bases outside the gene matches: 10. The CDR3 loop is CASRLQGAGLYGYTF. The CDR3 region has the DNA TGTGCCAGCAGGTTACAGGGGGCGGGCCTTTATGGCTACACCTTC.

This clone was counted a single time. The V call is TRBV10-2, the J call TRBJ2-7; D unclear. The CDR3 covers 13 residues. With 4 bases removed from V and 4 bases from J, the gap between germline ends came to 11 bases. Germline lookup yields CDR1 WSHSY and CDR2 SAAADI. CDR3 coding DNA: TGCGCCAGCAGTGGCCCGACGCGGTACGAGCAGTACTTC. This encodes CASSGPTRYEQYF.

V is TRBV7-2 and J is TRBJ2-5; 7 bases fit TRBD1. The V segment lost 5 bases and the J segment 7 bases; nucleotides outside the gene matches: 10. The CDR3 extends over 14 amino acids. CDR1 SGHTA and CDR2 FQGNSA come from the germline V gene. This CDR3 reads CASSTIGTERTQYF. Written as DNA, the CDR3 is TGTGCCAGCAGCACGATCGGGACAGAGAGGACCCAGTACTTC. Based on the CDR3 plus reference TRBV7-2 and TRBJ2-5, the full variable domain is GAGVSQSPSNKVTEKGKDVELRCDPISGHTALYWYRQSLGQGLEFLIYFQGNSAPDKSGLPSDRFSAERTGGSVSTLTIQRTQQEDSAVYLCASSTIGTERTQYFGPGTRLLVL.

The genes are TRBV9 and TRBJ1-1; possibly TRBD1 for D (6 bases). CDR3 length: 15 amino acids. CDR1 and CDR2 from the germline V gene are SGDLS and YYNGEE. The V end lost 4 bases, the J end lost 2 bases, and 15 bases lay between the germline ends. CDR3 DNA sequence: TGTGCCAGCAGCCCACGGCAGGGGTCAAACACTGAAGCTTTCTTT. Translation gives CASSPRQGSNTEAFF.

This chain uses TRBV6-5 with TRBJ1-1; TRBD1 agrees at 7 bases. Germline CDR1 reads MNHEY; CDR2 reads SVGAGI. This CDR3 has 13 amino acids. V gave up 8 bases and J gave up 3 bases; unmatched junction bases: 6. The CDR3, as DNA: TGTGCCAGCCTTACAGGGGCGGACACTGAAGCTTTCTTT. This encodes CASLTGADTEAFF.